This TCR beta chain was profiled in a study of CD8 T cells in ankylosing spondylitis. The CDR3 is 12 amino acids. The V gene end was trimmed by 4 bases and the J gene end by 5 bases; junction bases not matched to a gene: 5. Germline V CDR1 and CDR2: SQVTM, ANQGSEA. This clonotype was observed at least ten times. TCRdb analysed the 5' RACE reads with MiXCR anew, one entry per CDR3 protein. Of 250,000 to 300,000 distinct CDR3 sequences in the sample, 15% to 20% were seen once. Sequences were obtained from blood, either unsorted or a sorted T cell fraction (not recorded which). This sequence joins TRBV29-1 and TRBJ2-7; 7 bases are shared with TRBD1. The clonotype originates from a male donor with ankylosing spondylitis or in good health (not recorded which). The CDR3 loop reads CSVGQGTDEQYF. CDR3 DNA: TGCAGCGTTGGACAGGGTACCGACGAGCAGTACTTC.